Shown below are 7 T cell receptor beta chains from a single sample sequenced in a study of T cells expressing NK-cell markers. TCRdb re-called the 5' RACE reads and gives one entry per CDR3 protein, without DNA. Reported are roughly 450,000 distinct CDR3 sequences; the ten largest clones contain approximately 1.5%. The sample was blood T cells: a sorted CD56 or NKG2C T cell subset, CD4+ or CD8+ T cells, or bulk PBMC T cells (not recorded which). The source of these receptors is a woman aged 45-65 years in good health.

The gene calls are TRBV7-2 and TRBJ2-3; there is no DNA to check the TCRdb D call of TRBD1. Germline CDR1 and CDR2: SGHTA and FQGNSA. CDR3 length equals 13 residues. CDR3 region: CASSLVGANTQYF.

CDR3 loop: CASSYSASLNIQYF. The genes are TRBV6-5 and TRBJ2-4; TCRdb's D gene call, TRBD2, goes unchecked for lack of DNA. In germline, CDR1 is MNHEY, CDR2 SVGAGI. The length of the CDR3 is 14 residues.

The chain joins TRBV7-9 to TRBJ1-1; the TCRdb D gene call, TRBD1, has no DNA to confirm it. The germline CDR1 and CDR2 sequences are SEHNR and FQNEAQ (reference sequence). The CDR3 is made up of 13 amino acids. CDR3 region: CASRATGAPEAFF. The whole variable domain, remainder taken from reference TRBV7-9 and TRBJ1-1, is DTGVSQNPRHKITKRGQNVTFRCDPISEHNRLYWYRQTLGQGPEFLTYFQNEAQLEKSRLLSDRFSAERPKGSFSTLEIQRTEQGDSAMYLCASRATGAPEAFFGQGTRLTVV.

The chain recombines TRBV12-3 or TRBV12-4 with TRBJ1-2. The CDR3 covers 12 residues. This CDR3 reads CASSSDRYGYTF.

V is TRBV20-1 and J is TRBJ1-4. CDR3 length: 14 amino acids. Germline lookup yields CDR1 DFQATT and CDR2 SNEGSKA (reference sequence). The chain's CDR3 is CSARGGGRGEKLFF.

The chain carries TRBV11-2 and TRBJ2-1; the TCRdb D gene call, TRBD2, has no DNA to confirm it. The CDR3 extends over 15 amino acids. Germline V gives CDR1 SGHAT, CDR2 FQNNGV. The CDR3 region is CASSSLAGDGHEQFF.

The rearrangement uses TRBV18 and TRBJ2-2; lacking DNA, the TRBD1 call made by TCRdb goes unchecked. CDR3 length: 18 amino acids. Germline CDR1 KGHSH, CDR2 LQKENI. This CDR3 is CASSPRQGGGSNTGELFF.